This paragraph covers one T cell receptor (beta chain) sequence. Profiling relied on immunoSEQ multiplex PCR, and the TCRdb table lists in-frame clones only, not all of them. The sample lists around 99,000 clones, 80% seen once, with 6% to 8% in the top ten. The data belong to a study of a mutant IDH1 vaccine in newly diagnosed glioma. For the study at large: Patients had received radiotherapy, temozolomide, or both previously, most receiving both.

Per germline, CDR1 SGHTA and CDR2 FQGNSA. The trim removed 5 bases at V and 10 bases at J, leaving 15 bases unmatched. CDR3 size: 16 residues. The time point denotes: baseline, week 1 (first vaccination visit). Treatment denoted: pre-vaccination baseline after standard-of-care therapy. Source: PBMCs, taken from a glioma patient treated with radiotherapy, temozolomide or both. The sequence was obtained from a man aged 35-49 years with glioma. The V and J genes are TRBV7-2 and TRBJ2-3; 10 bases agree with TRBD1. CDR3 coding DNA: TGTGCCAGCAGCCGCACCGCCGGACAGGGGGGGTATGCGCAGTATTTT. It encodes CASSRTAGQGGYAQYF.